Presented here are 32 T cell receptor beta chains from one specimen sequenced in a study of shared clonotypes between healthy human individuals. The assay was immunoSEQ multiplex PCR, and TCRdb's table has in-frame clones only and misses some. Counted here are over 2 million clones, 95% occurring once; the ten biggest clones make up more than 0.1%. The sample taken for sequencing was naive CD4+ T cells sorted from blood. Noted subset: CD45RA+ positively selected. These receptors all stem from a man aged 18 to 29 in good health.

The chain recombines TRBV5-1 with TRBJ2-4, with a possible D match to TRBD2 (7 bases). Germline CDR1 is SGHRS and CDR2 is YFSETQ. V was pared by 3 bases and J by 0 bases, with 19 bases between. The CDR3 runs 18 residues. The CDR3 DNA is TGCGCCAGCAGCTGGGAGGGACACAATTTACTAGCCAAAAACATTCAGTACTTC. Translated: CASSWEGHNLLAKNIQYF. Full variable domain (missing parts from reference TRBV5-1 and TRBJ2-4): KAGVTQTPRYLIKTRGQQVTLSCSPISGHRSVSWYQQTPGQGLQFLFEYFSETQRNKGNFPGRFSGRQFSNSRSEMNVSTLELGDSALYLCASSWEGHNLLAKNIQYFGAGTRLSVL.

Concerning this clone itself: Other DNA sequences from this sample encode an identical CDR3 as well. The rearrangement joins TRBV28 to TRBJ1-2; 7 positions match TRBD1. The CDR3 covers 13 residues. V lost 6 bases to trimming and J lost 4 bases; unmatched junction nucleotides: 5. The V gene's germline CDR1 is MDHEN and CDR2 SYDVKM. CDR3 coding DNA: TGTGCCAGCAGCTCGGGACAGAGCTATGGCTACACCTTC. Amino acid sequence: CASSSGQSYGYTF.

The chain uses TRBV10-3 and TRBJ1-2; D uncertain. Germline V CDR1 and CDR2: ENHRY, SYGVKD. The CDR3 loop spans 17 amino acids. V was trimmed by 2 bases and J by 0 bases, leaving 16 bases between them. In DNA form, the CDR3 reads TGTGCCATCAGTGAGCCGGGGATCTCCGAAGCTAACTATGGCTACACCTTC. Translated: CAISEPGISEANYGYTF.

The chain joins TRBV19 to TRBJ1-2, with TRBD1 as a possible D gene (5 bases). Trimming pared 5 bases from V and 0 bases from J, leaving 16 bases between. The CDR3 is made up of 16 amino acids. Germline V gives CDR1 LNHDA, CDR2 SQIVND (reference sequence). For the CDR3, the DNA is TGTGCCAGTAGTGCCCTGCGGGACGGCTCTAACTATGGCTACACCTTC. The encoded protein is CASSALRDGSNYGYTF.

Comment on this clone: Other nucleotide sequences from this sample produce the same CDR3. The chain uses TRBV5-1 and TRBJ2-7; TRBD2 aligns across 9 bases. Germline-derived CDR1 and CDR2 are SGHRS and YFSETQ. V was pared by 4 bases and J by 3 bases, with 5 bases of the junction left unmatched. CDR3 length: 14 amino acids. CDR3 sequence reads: CASSPTSGNYEQYF. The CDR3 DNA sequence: TGCGCCAGCAGCCCGACTAGCGGAAACTACGAGCAGTACTTC.

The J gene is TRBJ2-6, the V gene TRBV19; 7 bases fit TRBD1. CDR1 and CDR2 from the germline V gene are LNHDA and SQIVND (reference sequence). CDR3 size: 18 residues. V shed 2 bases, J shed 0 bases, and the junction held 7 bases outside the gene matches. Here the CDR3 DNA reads TGTGCCAGTAGTATAACAGGACAGGTTATCTCTGGGGCCAACGTCCTGACTTTC. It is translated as CASSITGQVISGANVLTF.

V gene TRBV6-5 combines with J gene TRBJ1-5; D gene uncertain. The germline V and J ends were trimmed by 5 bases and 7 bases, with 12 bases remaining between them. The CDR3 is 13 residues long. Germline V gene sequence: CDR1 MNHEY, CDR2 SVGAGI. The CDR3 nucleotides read TGTGCCAGCAGTCCTAAACTTGAACAGCCCCAGCATTTT. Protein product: CASSPKLEQPQHF.

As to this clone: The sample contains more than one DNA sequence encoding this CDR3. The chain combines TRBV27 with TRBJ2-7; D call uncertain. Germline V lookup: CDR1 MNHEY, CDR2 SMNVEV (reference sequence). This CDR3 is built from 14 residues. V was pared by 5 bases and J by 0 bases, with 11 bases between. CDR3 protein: CASSPGRISYEQYF. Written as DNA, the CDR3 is TGTGCCAGCAGTCCCGGACGGATCTCCTACGAGCAGTACTTC.

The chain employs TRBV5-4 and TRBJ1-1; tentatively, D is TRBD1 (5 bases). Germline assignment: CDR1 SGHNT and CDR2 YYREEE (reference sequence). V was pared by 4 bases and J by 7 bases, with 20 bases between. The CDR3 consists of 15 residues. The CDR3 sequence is CASSPGRGGGDEAFF. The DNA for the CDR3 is TGTGCCAGCAGCCCAGGGCGCGGCGGGGGGGATGAAGCTTTCTTT. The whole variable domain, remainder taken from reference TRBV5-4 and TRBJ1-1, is ETGVTQSPTHLIKTRGQQVTLRCSSQSGHNTVSWYQQALGQGPQFIFQYYREEENGRGNFPPRFSGLQFPNYSSELNVNALELDDSALYLCASSPGRGGGDEAFFGQGTRLTVV.

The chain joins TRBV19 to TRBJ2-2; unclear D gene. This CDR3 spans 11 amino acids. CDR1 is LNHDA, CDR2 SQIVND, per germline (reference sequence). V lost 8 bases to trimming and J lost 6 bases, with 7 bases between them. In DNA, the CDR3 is TGTGCCAGTCGGAATGCCGGGGAGCTGTTTTTT. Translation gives CASRNAGELFF.

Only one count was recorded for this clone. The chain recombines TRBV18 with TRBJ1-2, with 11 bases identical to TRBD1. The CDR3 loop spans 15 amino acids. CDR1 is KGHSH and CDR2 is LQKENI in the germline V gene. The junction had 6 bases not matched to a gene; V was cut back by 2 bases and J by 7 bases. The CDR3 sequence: CASSPEGTGGSGYTF. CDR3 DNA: TGTGCCAGCTCACCAGAGGGGACAGGGGGAAGTGGCTACACCTTC.

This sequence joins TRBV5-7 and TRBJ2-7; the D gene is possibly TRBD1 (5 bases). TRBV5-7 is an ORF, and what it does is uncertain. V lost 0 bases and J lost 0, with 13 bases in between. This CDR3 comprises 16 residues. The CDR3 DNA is TGTGCCAGCAGCTTGGCCAATGTCGGACACTCCTACGAGCAGTACTTC. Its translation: CASSLANVGHSYEQYF.

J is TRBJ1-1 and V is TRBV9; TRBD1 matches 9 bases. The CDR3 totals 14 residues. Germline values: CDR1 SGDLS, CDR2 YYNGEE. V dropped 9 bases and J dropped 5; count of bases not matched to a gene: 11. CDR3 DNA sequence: TGTGCCACCAACAGGGGGCCGAGTAATACTGAAGCTTTCTTT. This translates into CATNRGPSNTEAFF.

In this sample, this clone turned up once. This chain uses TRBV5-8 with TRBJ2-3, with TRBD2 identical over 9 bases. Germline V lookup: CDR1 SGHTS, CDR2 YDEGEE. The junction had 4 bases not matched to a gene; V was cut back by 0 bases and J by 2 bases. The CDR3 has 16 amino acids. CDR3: CASSLDERGDTDTQYF. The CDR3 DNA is TGTGCCAGCAGCTTGGACGAGCGGGGGGACACAGATACGCAGTATTTT.

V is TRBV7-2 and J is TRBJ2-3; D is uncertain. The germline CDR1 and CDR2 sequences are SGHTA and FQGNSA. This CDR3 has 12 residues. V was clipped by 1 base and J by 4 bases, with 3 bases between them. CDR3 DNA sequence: TGTGCCAGCAGCTTAGTGGCAGATACGCAGTATTTT. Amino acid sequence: CASSLVADTQYF.

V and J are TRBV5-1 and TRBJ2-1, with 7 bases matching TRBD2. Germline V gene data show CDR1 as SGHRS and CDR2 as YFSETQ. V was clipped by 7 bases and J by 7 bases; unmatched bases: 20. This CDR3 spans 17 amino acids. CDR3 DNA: TGCGCCAGCGCTGGGGAGGGGCTAAAATACCTCGAGAATGAGCAGTTCTTC. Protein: CASAGEGLKYLENEQFF.

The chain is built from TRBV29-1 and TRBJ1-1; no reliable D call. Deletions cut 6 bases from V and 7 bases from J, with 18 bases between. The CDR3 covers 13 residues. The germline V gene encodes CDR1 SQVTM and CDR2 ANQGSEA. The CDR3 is CSVVKIFANEAFF. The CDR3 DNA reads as TGCAGCGTGGTGAAAATTTTCGCCAATGAAGCTTTCTTT. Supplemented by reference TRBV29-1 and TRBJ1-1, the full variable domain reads SAVISQKPSRDICQRGTSLTIQCQVDSQVTMMFWYRQQPGQSLTLIATANQGSEATYESGFVIDKFPISRPNLTFSTLTVSNMSPEDSSIYLCSVVKIFANEAFFGQGTRLTVV.

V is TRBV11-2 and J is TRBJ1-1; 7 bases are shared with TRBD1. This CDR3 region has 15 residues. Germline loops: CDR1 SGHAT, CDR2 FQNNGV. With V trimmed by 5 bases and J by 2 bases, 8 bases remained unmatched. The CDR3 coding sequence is TGTGCCAGCAGCACGGGGGACAGAAAAAACACTGAAGCTTTCTTT. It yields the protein CASSTGDRKNTEAFF.

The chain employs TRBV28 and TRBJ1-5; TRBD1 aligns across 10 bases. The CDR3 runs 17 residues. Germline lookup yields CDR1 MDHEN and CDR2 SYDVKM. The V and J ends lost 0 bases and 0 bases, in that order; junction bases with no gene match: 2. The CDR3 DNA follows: TGTGCCAGCAGTTTATGGGACAGGGGGGTTAGCAATCAGCCCCAGCATTTT. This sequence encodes CASSLWDRGVSNQPQHF.

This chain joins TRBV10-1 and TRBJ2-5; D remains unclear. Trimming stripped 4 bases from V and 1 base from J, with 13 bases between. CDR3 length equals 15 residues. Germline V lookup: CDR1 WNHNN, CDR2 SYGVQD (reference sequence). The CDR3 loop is CASSAQPAGQETQYF. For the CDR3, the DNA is TGCGCCAGCAGTGCCCAGCCCGCCGGCCAAGAGACCCAGTACTTC.

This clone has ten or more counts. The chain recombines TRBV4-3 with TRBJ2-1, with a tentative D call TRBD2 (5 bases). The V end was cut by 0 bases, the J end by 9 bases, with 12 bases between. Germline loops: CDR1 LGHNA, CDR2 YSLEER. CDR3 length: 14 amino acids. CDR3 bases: TGCGCCAGCAGCCAAGACGGGATATCCCGTGAGCAGTTCTTC. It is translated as CASSQDGISREQFF.

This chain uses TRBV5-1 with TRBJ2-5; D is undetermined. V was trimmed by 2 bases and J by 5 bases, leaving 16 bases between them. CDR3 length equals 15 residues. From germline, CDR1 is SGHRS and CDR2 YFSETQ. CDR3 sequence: CASSFRPPPGETQYF. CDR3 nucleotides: TGCGCCAGCAGCTTCCGTCCCCCTCCCGGGGAGACCCAGTACTTC.

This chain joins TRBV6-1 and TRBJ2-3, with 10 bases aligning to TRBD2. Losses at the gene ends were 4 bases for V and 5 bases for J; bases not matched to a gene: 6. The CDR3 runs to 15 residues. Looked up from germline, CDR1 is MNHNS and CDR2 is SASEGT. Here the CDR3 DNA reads TGTGCCAGCAGTGGAAGCGGGAGGGCCAAAGATACGCAGTATTTT. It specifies CASSGSGRAKDTQYF.

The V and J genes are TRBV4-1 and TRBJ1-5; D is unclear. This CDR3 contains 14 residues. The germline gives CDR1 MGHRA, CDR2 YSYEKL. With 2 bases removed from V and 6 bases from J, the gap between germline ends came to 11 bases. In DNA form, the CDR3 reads TGCGCCAGCAGCCAACTACTTGCCGTTCAGCCCCAGCATTTT. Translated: CASSQLLAVQPQHF.

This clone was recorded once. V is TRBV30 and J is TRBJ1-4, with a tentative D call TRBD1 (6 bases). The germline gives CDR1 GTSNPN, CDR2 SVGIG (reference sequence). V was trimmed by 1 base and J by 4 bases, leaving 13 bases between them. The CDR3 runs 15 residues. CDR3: CAWSGLGGFNEKLFF. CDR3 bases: TGTGCCTGGAGTGGTTTAGGGGGTTTTAATGAAAAACTGTTTTTT. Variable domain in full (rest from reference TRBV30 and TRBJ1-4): SQTIHQWPATLVQPVGSPLSLECTVEGTSNPNLYWYRQAAGRGLQLLFYSVGIGQISSEVPQNLSASRPQDRQFILSSKKLLLSDSGFYLCAWSGLGGFNEKLFFGSGTQLSVL.

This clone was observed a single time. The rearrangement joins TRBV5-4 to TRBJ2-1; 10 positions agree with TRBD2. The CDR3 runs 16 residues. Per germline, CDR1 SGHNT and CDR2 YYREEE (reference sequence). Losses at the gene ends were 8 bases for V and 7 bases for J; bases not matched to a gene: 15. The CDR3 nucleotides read TGTGCCAGTGCAACTTGGGCTAGCGGGAGTGGGAATGAGCAGTTCTTC. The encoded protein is CASATWASGSGNEQFF.

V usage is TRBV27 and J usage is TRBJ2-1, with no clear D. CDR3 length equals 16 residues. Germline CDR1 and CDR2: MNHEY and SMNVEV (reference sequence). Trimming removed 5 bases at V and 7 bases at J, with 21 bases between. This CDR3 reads CASSASRWAYNNEQFF. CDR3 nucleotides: TGTGCCAGCAGTGCGAGCAGGTGGGCCTACAATAATGAGCAGTTCTTC.

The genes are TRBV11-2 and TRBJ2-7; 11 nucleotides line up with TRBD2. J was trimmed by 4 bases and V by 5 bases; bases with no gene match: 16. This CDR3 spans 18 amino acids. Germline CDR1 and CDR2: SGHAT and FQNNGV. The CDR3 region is CASSIRLAGHITTYEQYF. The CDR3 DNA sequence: TGTGCCAGCAGCATCCGACTAGCGGGACACATTACGACTTACGAGCAGTACTTC.

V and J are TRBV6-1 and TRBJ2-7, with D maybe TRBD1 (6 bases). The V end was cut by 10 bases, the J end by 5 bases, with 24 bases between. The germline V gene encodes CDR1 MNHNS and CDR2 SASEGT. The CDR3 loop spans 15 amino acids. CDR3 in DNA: TGTGCCACTCAACGCTCGGGGCAGGGGAGCCACGAGCAGTACTTC. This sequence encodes CATQRSGQGSHEQYF.

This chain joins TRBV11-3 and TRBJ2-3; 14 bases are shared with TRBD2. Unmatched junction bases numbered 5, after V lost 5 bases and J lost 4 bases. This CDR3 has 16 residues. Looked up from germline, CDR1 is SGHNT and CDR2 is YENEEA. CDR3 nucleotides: TGTGCCAGCAGCCCTGGACTAGCGGGAGGTGCAGATACGCAGTATTTT. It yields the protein CASSPGLAGGADTQYF.

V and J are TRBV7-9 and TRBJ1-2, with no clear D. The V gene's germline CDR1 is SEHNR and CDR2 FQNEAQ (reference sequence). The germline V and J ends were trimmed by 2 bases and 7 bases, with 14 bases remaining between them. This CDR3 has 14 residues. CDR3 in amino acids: CASSLPSPPGGYTF. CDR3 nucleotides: TGTGCCAGCAGCTTACCCTCCCCACCGGGTGGCTACACCTTC.

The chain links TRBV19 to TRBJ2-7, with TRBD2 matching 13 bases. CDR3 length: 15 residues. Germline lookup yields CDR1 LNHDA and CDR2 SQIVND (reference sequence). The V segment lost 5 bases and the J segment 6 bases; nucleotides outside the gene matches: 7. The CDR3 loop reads CASSPRTSGSGEQYF. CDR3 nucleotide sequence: TGTGCCAGTAGTCCTCGGACTAGCGGGAGTGGCGAGCAGTACTTC.